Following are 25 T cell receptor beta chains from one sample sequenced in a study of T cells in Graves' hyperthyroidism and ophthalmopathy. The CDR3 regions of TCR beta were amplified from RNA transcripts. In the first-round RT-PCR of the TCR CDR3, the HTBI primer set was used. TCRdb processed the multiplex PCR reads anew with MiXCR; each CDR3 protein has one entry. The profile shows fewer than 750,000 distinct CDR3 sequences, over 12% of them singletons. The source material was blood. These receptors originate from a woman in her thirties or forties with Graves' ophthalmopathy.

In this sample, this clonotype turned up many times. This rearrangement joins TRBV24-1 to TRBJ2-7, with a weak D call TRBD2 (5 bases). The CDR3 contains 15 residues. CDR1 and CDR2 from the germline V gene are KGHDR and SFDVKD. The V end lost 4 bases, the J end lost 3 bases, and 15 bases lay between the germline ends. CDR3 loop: CATSEGTGRNYEQYF. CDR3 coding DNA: TGTGCCACCAGTGAAGGAACGGGAAGAAACTACGAGCAGTACTTC.

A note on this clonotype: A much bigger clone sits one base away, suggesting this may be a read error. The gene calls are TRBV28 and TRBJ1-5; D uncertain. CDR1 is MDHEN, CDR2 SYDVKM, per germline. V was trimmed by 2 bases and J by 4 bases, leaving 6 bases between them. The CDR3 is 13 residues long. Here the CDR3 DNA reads TGTGCCAGCAGTTTACACAATAATCAGCCCCAGCATTTT. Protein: CASSLHNNQPQHF.

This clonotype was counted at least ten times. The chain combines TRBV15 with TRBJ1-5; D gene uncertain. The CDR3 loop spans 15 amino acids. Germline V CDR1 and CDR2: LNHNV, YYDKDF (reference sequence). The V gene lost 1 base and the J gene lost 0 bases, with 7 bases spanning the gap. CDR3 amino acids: CATSRVDRSNQPQHF. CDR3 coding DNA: TGTGCCACCAGCAGAGTCGACCGTAGCAATCAGCCCCAGCATTTT.

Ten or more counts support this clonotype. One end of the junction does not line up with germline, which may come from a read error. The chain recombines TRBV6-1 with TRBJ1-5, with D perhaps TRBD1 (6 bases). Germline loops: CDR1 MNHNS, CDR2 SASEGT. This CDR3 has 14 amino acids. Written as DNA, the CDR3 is TGTGCCAGCAGCCCGGGGGCTAGCTATCAGCCCCAGCATTTT. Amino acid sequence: CASSPGASYQPQHF.

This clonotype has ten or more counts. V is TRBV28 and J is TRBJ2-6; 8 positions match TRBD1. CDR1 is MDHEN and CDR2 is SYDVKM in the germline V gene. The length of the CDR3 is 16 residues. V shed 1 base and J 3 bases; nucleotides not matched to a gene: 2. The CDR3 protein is CASSLYGTGGANVLTF. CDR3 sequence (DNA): TGTGCCAGCAGTTTATATGGGACAGGTGGGGCCAACGTCCTGACTTTC.

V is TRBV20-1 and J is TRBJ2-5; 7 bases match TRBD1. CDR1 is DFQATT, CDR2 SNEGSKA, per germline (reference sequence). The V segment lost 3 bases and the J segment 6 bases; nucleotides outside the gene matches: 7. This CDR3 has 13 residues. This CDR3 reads CSASRQGGQTQYF. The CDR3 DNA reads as TGCAGTGCTAGTAGACAGGGTGGGCAGACCCAGTACTTC.

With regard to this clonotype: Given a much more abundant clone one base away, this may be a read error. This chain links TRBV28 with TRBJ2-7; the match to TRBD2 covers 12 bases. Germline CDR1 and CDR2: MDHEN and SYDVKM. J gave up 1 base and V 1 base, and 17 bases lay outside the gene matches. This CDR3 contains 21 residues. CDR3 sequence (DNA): TGTGCCAGCAGTTTATTTGGTACTAGCGGGAGGTTGTTGGGGTGGTCCTACGAGCAGTACTTC. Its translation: CASSLFGTSGRLLGWSYEQYF.

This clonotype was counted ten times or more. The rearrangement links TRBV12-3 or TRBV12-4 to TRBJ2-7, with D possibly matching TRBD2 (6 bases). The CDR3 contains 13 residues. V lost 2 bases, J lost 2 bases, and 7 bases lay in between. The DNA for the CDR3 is TGTGCCAGCAGTTTATCTAGCGCCTACGAGCAGTACTTC. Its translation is CASSLSSAYEQYF.

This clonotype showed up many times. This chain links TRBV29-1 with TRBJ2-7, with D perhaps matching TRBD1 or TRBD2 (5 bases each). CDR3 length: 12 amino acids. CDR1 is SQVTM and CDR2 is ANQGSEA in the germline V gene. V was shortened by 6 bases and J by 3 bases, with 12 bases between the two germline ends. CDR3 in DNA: TGCAGCGTCCGGGACGGACTCTACGAGCAGTACTTC. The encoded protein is CSVRDGLYEQYF.

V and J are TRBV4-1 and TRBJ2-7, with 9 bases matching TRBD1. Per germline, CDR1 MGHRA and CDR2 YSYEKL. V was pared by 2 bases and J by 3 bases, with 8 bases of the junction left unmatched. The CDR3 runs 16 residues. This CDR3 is CASSQYGDREIYEQYF. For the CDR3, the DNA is TGCGCCAGCAGCCAATATGGGGACAGGGAGATCTACGAGCAGTACTTC.

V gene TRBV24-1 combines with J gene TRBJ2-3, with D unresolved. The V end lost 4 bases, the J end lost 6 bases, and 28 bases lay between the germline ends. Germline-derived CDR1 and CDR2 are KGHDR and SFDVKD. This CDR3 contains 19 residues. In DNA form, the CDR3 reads TGTGCCACCAGTGAAGCTATAGTGGGGAACGGGCTACCACGGGATACGCAGTATTTT. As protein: CATSEAIVGNGLPRDTQYF.

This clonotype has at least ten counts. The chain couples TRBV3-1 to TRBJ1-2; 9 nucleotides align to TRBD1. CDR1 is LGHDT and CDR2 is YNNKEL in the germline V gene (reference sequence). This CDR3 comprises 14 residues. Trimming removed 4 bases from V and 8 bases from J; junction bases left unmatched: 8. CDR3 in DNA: TGTGCCAGCAGCCCCCAGCCGGACAGGGGAGGCTACACCTTC. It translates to CASSPQPDRGGYTF.

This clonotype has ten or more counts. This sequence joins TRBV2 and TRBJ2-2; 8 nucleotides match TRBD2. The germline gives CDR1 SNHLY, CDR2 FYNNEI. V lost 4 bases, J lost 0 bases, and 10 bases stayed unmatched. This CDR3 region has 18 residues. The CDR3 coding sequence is TGTGCCAGCAGTGCGGGACTAGGATATATGGCGAACACCGGGGAGCTGTTTTTT. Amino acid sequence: CASSAGLGYMANTGELFF.

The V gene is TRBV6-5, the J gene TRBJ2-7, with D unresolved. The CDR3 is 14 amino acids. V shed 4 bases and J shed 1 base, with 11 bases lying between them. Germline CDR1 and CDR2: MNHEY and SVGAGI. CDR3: CASSLKSASYEQYF. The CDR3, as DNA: TGTGCCAGCAGTTTAAAAAGCGCGTCCTACGAGCAGTACTTC.

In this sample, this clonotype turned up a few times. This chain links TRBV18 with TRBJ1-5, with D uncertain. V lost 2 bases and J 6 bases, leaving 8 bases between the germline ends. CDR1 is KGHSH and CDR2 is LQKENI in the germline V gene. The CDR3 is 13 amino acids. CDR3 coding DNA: TGTGCCAGCTCACCAGGGTCGGGTCAGCCCCAGCATTTT. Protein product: CASSPGSGQPQHF.

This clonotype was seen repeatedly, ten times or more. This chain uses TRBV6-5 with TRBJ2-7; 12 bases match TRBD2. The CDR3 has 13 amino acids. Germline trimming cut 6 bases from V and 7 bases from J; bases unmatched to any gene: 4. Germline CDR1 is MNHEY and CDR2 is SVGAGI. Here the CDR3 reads CASRILAGGEQYF. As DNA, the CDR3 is TGTGCCAGCAGAATACTAGCGGGAGGTGAGCAGTACTTC.

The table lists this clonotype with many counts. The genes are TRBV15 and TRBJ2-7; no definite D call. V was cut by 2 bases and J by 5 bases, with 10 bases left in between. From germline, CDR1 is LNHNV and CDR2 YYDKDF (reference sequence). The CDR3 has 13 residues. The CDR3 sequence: CATSRSSGNEQYF. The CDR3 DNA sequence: TGTGCCACCAGCAGATCCTCCGGCAACGAGCAGTACTTC.

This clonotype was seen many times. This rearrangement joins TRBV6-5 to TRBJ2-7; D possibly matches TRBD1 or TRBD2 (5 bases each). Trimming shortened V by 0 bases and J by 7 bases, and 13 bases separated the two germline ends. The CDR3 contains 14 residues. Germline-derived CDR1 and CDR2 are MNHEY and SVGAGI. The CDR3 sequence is CASSYSGPRGEQYF. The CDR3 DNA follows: TGTGCCAGCAGTTACTCGGGACCCCGTGGAGAGCAGTACTTC.

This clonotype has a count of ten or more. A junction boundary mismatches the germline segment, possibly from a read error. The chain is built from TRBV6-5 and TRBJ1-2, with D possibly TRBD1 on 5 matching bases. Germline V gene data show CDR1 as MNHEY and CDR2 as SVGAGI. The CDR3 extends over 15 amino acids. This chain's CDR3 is CASSYSGGPNYGHTF. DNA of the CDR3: TGTGCCAGCAGTTACTCGGGGGGACCTAACTATGGCCACACCTTC.

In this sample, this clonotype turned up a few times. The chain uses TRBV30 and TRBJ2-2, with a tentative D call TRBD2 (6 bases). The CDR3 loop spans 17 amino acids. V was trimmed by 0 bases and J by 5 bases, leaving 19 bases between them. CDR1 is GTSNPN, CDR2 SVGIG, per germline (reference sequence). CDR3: CAWSVGRDSGLTGELFF. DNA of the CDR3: TGTGCCTGGAGTGTAGGACGGGACTCGGGTCTTACCGGGGAGCTGTTTTTT.

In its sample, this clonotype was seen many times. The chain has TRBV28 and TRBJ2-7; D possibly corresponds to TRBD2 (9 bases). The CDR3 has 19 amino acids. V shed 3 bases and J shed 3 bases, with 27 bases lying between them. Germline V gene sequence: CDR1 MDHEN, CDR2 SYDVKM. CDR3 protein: CASSFPPGGGGGSLYEQYF. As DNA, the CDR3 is TGTGCCAGCAGTTTTCCCCCAGGGGGCGGGGGGGGGTCCCTCTACGAGCAGTACTTC.

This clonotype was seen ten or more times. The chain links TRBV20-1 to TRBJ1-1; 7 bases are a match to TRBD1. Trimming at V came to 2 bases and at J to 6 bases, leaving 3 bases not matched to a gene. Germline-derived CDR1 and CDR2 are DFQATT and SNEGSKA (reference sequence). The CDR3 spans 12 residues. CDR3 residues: CSARPGQAEAFF. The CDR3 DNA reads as TGCAGTGCTAGACCAGGACAGGCTGAAGCTTTCTTT.

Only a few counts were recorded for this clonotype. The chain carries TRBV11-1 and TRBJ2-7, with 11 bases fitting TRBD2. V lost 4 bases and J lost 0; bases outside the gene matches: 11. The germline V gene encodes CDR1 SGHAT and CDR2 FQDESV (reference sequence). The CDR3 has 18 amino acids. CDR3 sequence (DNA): TGTGCCAGCAGCTCCGAACTGGGACTAGCGGCAAACTCCTACGAGCAGTACTTC. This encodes CASSSELGLAANSYEQYF.

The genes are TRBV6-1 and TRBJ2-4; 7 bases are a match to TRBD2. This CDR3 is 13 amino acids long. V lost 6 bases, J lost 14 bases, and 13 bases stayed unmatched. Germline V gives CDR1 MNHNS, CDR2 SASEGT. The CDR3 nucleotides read TGTGCCAGCAGGAAAGAGGTCAACGCGGGGGAGTACTTC. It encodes CASRKEVNAGEYF.

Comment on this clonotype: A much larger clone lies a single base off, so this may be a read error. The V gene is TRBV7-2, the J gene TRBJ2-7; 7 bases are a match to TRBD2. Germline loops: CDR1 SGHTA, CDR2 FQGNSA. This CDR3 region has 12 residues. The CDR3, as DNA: TGTGTCAGCAGGAATGGGGGGGACGAGCAGTACTTC. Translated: CVSRNGGDEQYF. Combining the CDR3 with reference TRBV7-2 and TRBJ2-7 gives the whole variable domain GAGVSQSPSNKVTEKGKDVELRCDPISGHTALYWYRQSLGQGLEFLIYFQGNSAPDKSGLPSDRFSAERTGGSVSTLTIQRTQQEDSAVYLCVSRNGGDEQYFGPGTRLTVT.